The rows below give T cell receptor beta chains drawn from one sample of a study of blood T cell repertoires in COVID-19. Method: immunoSEQ multiplex PCR; TCRdb's copy keeps in-frame clones and lacks some. The sample lists about 230,000 clones; approximately 90% were seen once. Sequenced material: peripheral blood. The receptor source for this set is a man aged 30 to 39 with COVID-19, enrolled during active disease. The CDR3 runs from the conserved cysteine through the conserved F or W. Each record gives: J gene, V gene, D gene, clone size, CDR3 protein, CDR3 DNA. A D gene is named only where the DNA matches it firmly. Expanded clones are given a class, and other clones once, few, many or no size at all.

j_gene: TRBJ1-2
v_gene: TRBV28
d_gene: -
abundance: -
CDR3aa: CASSSLGGYTF
CDR3nt: TGTGCCAGCAGTTCCCTCGGTGGCTACACCTTC

j_gene: TRBJ1-6
v_gene: TRBV15
d_gene: -
abundance: -
CDR3aa: CATSRGNLYQGSSYNSPLHF
CDR3nt: TGTGCCACCAGCAGAGGTAATCTCTATCAGGGGAGTTCCTATAATTCACCCCTCCACTTT

j_gene: TRBJ2-2
v_gene: TRBV29-1
d_gene: -
abundance: once
CDR3aa: CSATKTGNTGELFF
CDR3nt: TGCAGCGCAACGAAGACAGGGAACACCGGGGAGCTGTTTTTT

j_gene: TRBJ2-3
v_gene: TRBV7-3
d_gene: -
abundance: once
CDR3aa: CASSLKGHHTDTQYF
CDR3nt: TGTGCCAGCAGCTTAAAAGGACACCACACAGATACGCAGTATTTT

j_gene: TRBJ1-3
v_gene: TRBV5-4
d_gene: -
abundance: -
CDR3aa: CASSLEGVSGNTIYF
CDR3nt: TGTGCCAGCAGCTTGGAGGGGGTCTCTGGAAACACCATATATTTT

j_gene: TRBJ2-7
v_gene: TRBV5-6
d_gene: TRBD1
abundance: once
CDR3aa: CASSFGTVDYEQYF
CDR3nt: TGTGCCAGCAGCTTCGGGACAGTGGATTACGAGCAGTACTTC

j_gene: TRBJ2-7
v_gene: TRBV28
d_gene: TRBD1
abundance: -
CDR3aa: CASRPGQGPSYEQYF
CDR3nt: TGTGCCAGCCGACCGGGACAGGGACCGTCCTACGAGCAGTACTTC

j_gene: TRBJ1-6
v_gene: TRBV10-3
d_gene: TRBD1
abundance: -
CDR3aa: CAISQQTGPNSPLHF
CDR3nt: TGTGCCATCAGTCAGCAGACAGGGCCGAATTCACCCCTCCACTTT

j_gene: TRBJ2-1
v_gene: TRBV7-2
d_gene: TRBD2
abundance: -
CDR3aa: CASSDGLANVNEQFF
CDR3nt: TGTGCCAGCAGCGACGGACTAGCAAATGTGAATGAGCAGTTCTTC

j_gene: TRBJ1-5
v_gene: TRBV6-5
d_gene: -
abundance: -
CDR3aa: CASSYERYQPQHF
CDR3nt: TGTGCCAGCAGTTACGAGAGATACCAGCCCCAGCATTTT

j_gene: TRBJ2-7
v_gene: TRBV7-2
d_gene: -
abundance: -
CDR3aa: CASSRTFHYEQYF
CDR3nt: TGTGCCAGCAGTAGGACTTTCCACTACGAGCAGTACTTC

j_gene: TRBJ1-2
v_gene: TRBV7-9
d_gene: TRBD1
abundance: -
CDR3aa: CASSRTGGNYGYTF
CDR3nt: TGTGCCAGCAGCCGGACAGGGGGTAACTATGGCTACACCTTC

j_gene: TRBJ1-2
v_gene: TRBV5-8
d_gene: -
abundance: -
CDR3aa: CASSFRGNYGYTF
CDR3nt: TGTGCCAGCAGCTTTAGAGGAAACTATGGCTACACCTTC

j_gene: TRBJ2-7
v_gene: TRBV12-3/TRBV12-4
d_gene: -
abundance: once
CDR3aa: CASSSGYEQYF
CDR3nt: TGTGCCAGCAGCTCAGGGTACGAGCAGTACTTC

j_gene: TRBJ2-6
v_gene: TRBV5-1
d_gene: -
abundance: once
CDR3aa: CASSLGTGTDGANVLTF
CDR3nt: TGCGCCAGCAGCTTGGGGACTGGTACCGACGGGGCCAACGTCCTGACTTTC

j_gene: TRBJ2-7
v_gene: TRBV10-3
d_gene: -
abundance: -
CDR3aa: CAISATSVSSYEQYF
CDR3nt: TGTGCCATCAGTGCCACTAGTGTAAGCTCCTACGAGCAGTACTTC

j_gene: TRBJ2-2
v_gene: TRBV7-2
d_gene: TRBD2
abundance: -
CDR3aa: CASSQRLAGAGELFF
CDR3nt: TGTGCCAGCAGCCAGAGACTAGCGGGAGCCGGGGAGCTGTTTTTT